The sequence of this T cell receptor beta chain was determined in a study of blood T cell repertoires in COVID-19. On the study more broadly: Nucleic acid was either cDNA or gDNA, and it came from T cells, B-cell-depleted T cells, or PBMCs.

Per the original data handling: Amplified reference gene primers provided the basis for estimating nucleated cell counts. Method: immunoSEQ multiplex PCR; TCRdb's copy keeps in-frame clones and lacks some. V, J and clone size were drawn from that table, and D and trimming were deduced from the DNA. The table lists around 130,000 clones, 85% to 90% of them singletons, with more than 2% in the top ten. This clone was observed once. V shed 3 bases, J shed 3 bases, and the junction held 7 bases outside the gene matches. The CDR3 contains 14 residues. The germline V gene has CDR1 DFQATT and CDR2 SNEGSKA (reference sequence).

The sample consisted of peripheral blood. The chain is built from TRBV20-1 and TRBJ1-1; TRBD1 agrees at 7 bases. The receptor's source is a man aged 70 or older with active COVID-19. This CDR3 reads CSASPDREDTEAFF. Here the CDR3 DNA reads TGCAGTGCTAGTCCTGACAGGGAGGACACTGAAGCTTTCTTT.